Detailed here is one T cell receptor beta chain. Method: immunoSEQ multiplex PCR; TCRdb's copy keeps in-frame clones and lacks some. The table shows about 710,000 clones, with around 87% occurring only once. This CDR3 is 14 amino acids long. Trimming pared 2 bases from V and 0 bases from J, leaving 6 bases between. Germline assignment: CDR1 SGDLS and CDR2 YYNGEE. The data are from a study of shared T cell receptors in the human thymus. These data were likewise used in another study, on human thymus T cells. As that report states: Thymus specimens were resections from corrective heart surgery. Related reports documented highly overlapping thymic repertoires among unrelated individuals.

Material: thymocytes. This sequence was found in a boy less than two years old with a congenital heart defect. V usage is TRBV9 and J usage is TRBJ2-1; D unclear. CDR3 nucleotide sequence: TGTGCCAGCAGCGTGCAGAACTCCTACAATGAGCAGTTCTTC. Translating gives CASSVQNSYNEQFF.